Below, one TCR beta chain is given with its context. The data were obtained in a study of Ad26.COV2.S vaccination and SARS-CoV-2 variants. The wider study: Intramuscular Ad26.COV2.S doses were given once or twice, 56 days apart.

Treatment of the sample: some 20 received Ad26.COV2.S at low or high dose, single or two shots; about 5 received placebo; per-sample allocation not given. Sampling was done on day 63 after the first vaccine or placebo injection. An Ad26 vector expressing Wuhan-strain SARS-CoV-2 spike constituted the vaccine. This CDR3 region has 17 residues. The ends were cut back, 1 base at V and 0 bases at J, with 13 bases in the middle. Germline V gives CDR1 LGHDT, CDR2 YNNKEL (reference sequence). Produced via immunoSEQ multiplex PCR; TCRdb's table is partial and in-frame only. The sample has around 300,000 clones, 75% to 90% seen once.

The clonotype was recovered from a person aged 18-60 years who received the Ad26.COV2.S COVID-19 vaccine or a placebo. The chain couples TRBV3-1 (or the pseudogene TRBV3-2) to TRBJ1-3; D unresolved. Specimen: peripheral blood, collected in a trial of Ad26.COV2.S vaccine versus placebo. In DNA, the CDR3 is TGTGCCAGCAGCCAAGCCCCACCGGGTTCCTCTGGAAACACCATATATTTT. This translates into CASSQAPPGSSGNTIYF.